The clone carrying this TCR beta chain has just a few counts. Its antigen is currently unknown. The CDR3 has 13 amino acids. In germline, CDR1 is SNHLY, CDR2 FYNNEI. V was pared by 8 bases and J by 4 bases, with 12 bases between. The sample belongs to a study of blood T cells in healthy people across ages. The study's findings and limits: Unsorted PBMC material precluded a definitive naive versus antigen-experienced comparison.

PCR was performed a second time for about 7 to 11 cycles using a sample-barcoded 5' primer and a J-beta primer mix. Samples each returned at least 2.5 million CDR3-containing paired-end reads. Via MiXCR, TCRdb re-called the 5' RACE reads, giving one row per CDR3 protein. The sample carries roughly 560,000 distinct CDR3 sequences, approximately 25% recorded once. Another study also made use of these data, one on T cells of mothers and their children. Per that study: In this cohort, donors were a few healthy Caucasian mothers plus their six children.

The sequence was collected from a boy younger than 18 in good health. The gene calls are TRBV2 and TRBJ2-1; D is perhaps TRBD2 (5 bases). Sequenced: blood. In DNA form, the CDR3 reads TGTGCCAGCCCCCCGACGGGGTACAATGAGCAGTTCTTC. Protein: CASPPTGYNEQFF.